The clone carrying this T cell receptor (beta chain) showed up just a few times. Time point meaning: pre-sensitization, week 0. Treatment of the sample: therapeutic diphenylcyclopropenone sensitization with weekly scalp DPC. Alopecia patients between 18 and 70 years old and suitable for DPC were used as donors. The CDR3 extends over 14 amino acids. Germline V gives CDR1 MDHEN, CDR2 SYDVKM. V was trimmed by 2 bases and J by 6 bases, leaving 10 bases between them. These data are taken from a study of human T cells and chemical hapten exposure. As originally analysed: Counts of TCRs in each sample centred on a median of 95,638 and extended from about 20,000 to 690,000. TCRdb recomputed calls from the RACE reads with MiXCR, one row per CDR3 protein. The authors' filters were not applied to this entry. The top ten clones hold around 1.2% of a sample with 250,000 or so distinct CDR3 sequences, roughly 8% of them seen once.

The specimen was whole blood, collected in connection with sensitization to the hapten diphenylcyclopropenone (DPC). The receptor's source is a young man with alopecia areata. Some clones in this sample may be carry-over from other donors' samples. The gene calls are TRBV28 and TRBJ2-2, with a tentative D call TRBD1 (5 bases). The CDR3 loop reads CASSLRGLSGELFF. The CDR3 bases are TGTGCCAGCAGTTTAAGGGGTCTATCCGGGGAGCTGTTTTTT. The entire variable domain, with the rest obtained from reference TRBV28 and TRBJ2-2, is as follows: DVKVTQSSRYLVKRTGEKVFLECVQDMDHENMFWYRQDPGLGLRLIYFSYDVKMKEKGDIPEGYSVSREKKERFSLILESASTNQTSMYLCASSLRGLSGELFFGEGSRLTVL.